These 21 T cell receptor beta chains were sequenced from one sample in a study of shared clonotypes between healthy human individuals. The table came from immunoSEQ multiplex PCR; TCRdb's copy has only in-frame clones and leaves some out. This sample has some 2,400,000 clones, with approximately 96% found just once. What was sequenced was naive CD4+ T cells sorted from blood. The subset here: CD45RA+ positively selected. The receptors come from a man younger than 35 in good health.

The V call is TRBV27, the J call TRBJ2-2; TRBD2 might be the D (6 bases). This CDR3 is 16 amino acids long. V was trimmed by 5 bases and J by 0 bases, leaving 13 bases between them. Germline V gene data show CDR1 as MNHEY and CDR2 as SMNVEV (reference sequence). The CDR3 protein is CASSPLAPPNTGELFF. The CDR3, as DNA: TGTGCCAGCAGTCCGCTAGCGCCCCCGAACACCGGGGAGCTGTTTTTT.

The V call is TRBV5-1, the J call TRBJ1-2, with D unclear. The CDR3 length is 13 residues. V shed 0 bases and J shed 8 bases, with 11 bases lying between them. The germline V gene encodes CDR1 SGHRS and CDR2 YFSETQ. The CDR3 loop is CASSLGLSWGYTF. The CDR3 DNA follows: TGCGCCAGCAGCTTGGGGCTTTCTTGGGGCTACACCTTC.

The chain joins TRBV27 to TRBJ1-5; D is ambiguous. CDR1 is MNHEY and CDR2 is SMNVEV in the germline V gene (reference sequence). The V end lost 5 bases, the J end lost 0 bases, and 8 bases lay between the germline ends. The length of the CDR3 is 14 residues. CDR3 loop: CASSTVYSNQPQHF. The CDR3 nucleotides are TGTGCCAGCAGTACAGTCTATAGCAATCAGCCCCAGCATTTT.

The V and J genes are TRBV29-1 and TRBJ2-7, with D possibly TRBD1 on 7 matching bases. Germline loops: CDR1 SQVTM, CDR2 ANQGSEA. The V and J ends lost 6 bases and 2 bases respectively, with 29 bases between them. This CDR3 has 18 residues. CDR3 residues: CSVAQGERIGGYTYEQYF. The CDR3 DNA is TGCAGCGTAGCTCAGGGGGAACGGATCGGGGGATATACCTACGAGCAGTACTTC.

The chain employs TRBV10-1 and TRBJ2-1, with 7 bases identical to TRBD2. The junction had 11 bases not matched to a gene; V was cut back by 0 bases and J by 6 bases. Germline V gene lookup returns CDR1 WNHNN and CDR2 SYGVQD (reference sequence). The CDR3 is 17 amino acids. The CDR3: CASSESRGAGRVNEQFF. As DNA, the CDR3 is TGCGCCAGCAGTGAGTCGCGAGGGGCAGGGAGGGTCAATGAGCAGTTCTTC.

This clone was counted between two and nine times. The CDR3 DNA reads TGCGCCAGTGGAGGACGGTATTCACCCCTCCACTTT. Encoded protein: CASGGRYSPLHF. The chain has TRBV10-2 and TRBJ1-6, with unresolved D. CDR1 and CDR2 (germline): WSHSY, SAAADI. V dropped 9 bases and J dropped 8 bases, with 11 bases sitting between them. CDR3 length: 12 residues.

The chain joins TRBV6-1 to TRBJ2-5, with D possibly being TRBD1 or TRBD2 (5 bases each). There are 14 residues in the CDR3. V was cut by 6 bases and J by 4 bases, with 15 bases left in between. CDR1 and CDR2 (germline): MNHNS, SASEGT. The CDR3 is CASSPQRGGETQYF. The CDR3 bases are TGTGCCAGCAGCCCCCAACGGGGCGGAGAGACCCAGTACTTC.

The chain couples TRBV5-1 to TRBJ2-1; 9 bases map to TRBD2. V gave up 0 bases and J gave up 6 bases; unmatched junction bases: 7. Germline CDR1 SGHRS, CDR2 YFSETQ. This CDR3 has 16 amino acids. CDR3 protein: CASSLVLAGRGNEQFF. Written as DNA, the CDR3 is TGCGCCAGCAGCTTGGTGCTAGCGGGGAGGGGCAATGAGCAGTTCTTC. The whole variable domain, filled in from reference TRBV5-1 and TRBJ2-1, reads KAGVTQTPRYLIKTRGQQVTLSCSPISGHRSVSWYQQTPGQGLQFLFEYFSETQRNKGNFPGRFSGRQFSNSRSEMNVSTLELGDSALYLCASSLVLAGRGNEQFFGPGTRLTVL.

In the case of this clone: The sample has other DNA sequences that encode this CDR3 too. The chain carries TRBV7-9 and TRBJ1-1, with D maybe TRBD1 (6 bases). The CDR3 spans 13 residues. Trimming removed 0 bases from V and 8 bases from J, with 10 bases in between. From germline, CDR1 is SEHNR and CDR2 FQNEAQ (reference sequence). CDR3 sequence: CASSLALGGEAFF. CDR3 bases: TGTGCCAGCAGCTTAGCTTTAGGGGGGGAAGCTTTCTTT.

The V call is TRBV9, the J call TRBJ2-3; D perhaps matches TRBD1 (6 bases). V lost 2 bases to trimming and J lost 4 bases, with 17 bases between them. CDR3 length: 16 residues. Germline V gives CDR1 SGDLS, CDR2 YYNGEE. The CDR3 DNA reads as TGTGCCAGCAGCGTCTCGAGCGGACAGACGTCAGATACGCAGTATTTT. It yields the protein CASSVSSGQTSDTQYF.

The chain links TRBV18 to TRBJ1-4, with D unclear. V lost 1 base and J lost 0, with 12 bases in between. This CDR3 has 17 amino acids. Per the germline V gene, CDR1 is KGHSH and CDR2 is LQKENI. For the CDR3, the DNA is TGTGCCAGCTCACCACAGCCGAGATCTGCAACTAATGAAAAACTGTTTTTT. Translation gives CASSPQPRSATNEKLFF.

This sequence joins TRBV5-1 and TRBJ2-2; tentatively, D is TRBD1 or TRBD2 (5 bases each). Germline assignment: CDR1 SGHRS and CDR2 YFSETQ. The CDR3 contains 15 residues. Trimming took 0 bases from V and 4 from J, leaving 10 bases between them. CDR3 sequence (DNA): TGCGCCAGCAGCTTGGACGGGACGCCCACCGGGGAGCTGTTTTTT. This translates into CASSLDGTPTGELFF.

V is TRBV28 and J is TRBJ2-2, with D maybe TRBD2 (5 bases). The CDR3 is 15 residues long. Germline CDR1 and CDR2: MDHEN and SYDVKM. V lost 1 base and J lost 5, with 11 bases in between. CDR3 in amino acids: CASSLYRGSTGELFF. The CDR3 DNA is TGTGCCAGCAGTTTATACCGGGGAAGTACCGGGGAGCTGTTTTTT.

J is TRBJ1-5 and V is TRBV5-1, with 7 bases lining up with TRBD1. Germline V CDR1 and CDR2: SGHRS, YFSETQ. V shed 7 bases, J shed 2 bases, and the junction held 15 bases outside the gene matches. The CDR3 has 17 residues. This CDR3 is CASVGSTGLYGNQPQHF. CDR3 in DNA: TGCGCCAGCGTAGGTTCGACAGGGCTATACGGCAATCAGCCCCAGCATTTT.

The chain is built from TRBV11-2 and TRBJ1-3, with D possibly matching TRBD1 (5 bases). V gave up 3 bases and J gave up 4 bases, with 19 bases separating them. The CDR3 has 17 amino acids. Per germline, CDR1 SGHAT and CDR2 FQNNGV. CDR3 protein: CASSFQGGTWGGNTIYF. The CDR3 nucleotides are TGTGCCAGCAGCTTCCAAGGCGGGACCTGGGGAGGAAACACCATATATTTT.

The chain uses TRBV6-5 and TRBJ1-6, with unresolved D. The V end lost 0 bases, the J end lost 5 bases, and 5 bases lay between the germline ends. Germline CDR1 is MNHEY and CDR2 is SVGAGI. The CDR3 has 14 residues. The CDR3 protein is CASSYSQHNSPLHF. The CDR3 region has the DNA TGTGCCAGCAGTTACTCACAGCATAATTCACCCCTCCACTTT.

Of note for this clone: One end of the junction is discordant with germline, which a read error may explain. V is TRBV7-2 and J is TRBJ2-2; D is perhaps TRBD2 (5 bases). The CDR3 loop spans 14 amino acids. Per germline, CDR1 SGHTA and CDR2 FQGNSA. The DNA of the CDR3 is TGTGCCAGCAGCTTTACCGGGAACGCCGGGGAGCTGTTTTTT. It is translated as CASSFTGNAGELFF.

The chain links TRBV6-1 to TRBJ2-5; 9 nucleotides agree with TRBD2. Unmatched junction bases numbered 5, after V lost 1 base and J lost 5 bases. CDR1 and CDR2 from the germline V gene are MNHNS and SASEGT. The CDR3 runs to 15 residues. CDR3 sequence reads: CASSEGLAGSETQYF. In DNA form, the CDR3 reads TGTGCCAGCAGTGAAGGGCTAGCGGGATCGGAGACCCAGTACTTC.

This clone occurred a few times. J is TRBJ2-7 and V is TRBV6-6, with 8 bases fitting TRBD2. Germline CDR1 and CDR2: MNHNY and SVGAGI (reference sequence). J gave up 1 base and V 7 bases, and 9 bases lay outside the gene matches. The CDR3 loop spans 15 amino acids. In DNA form, the CDR3 reads TGTGCCAGCACCGACGGGGGGGCGCAGTCCTACGAGCAGTACTTC. This gives the protein CASTDGGAQSYEQYF.

The chain links TRBV9 to TRBJ1-3; D gene unclear. The V end lost 2 bases, the J end lost 1 base, and 10 bases lay between the germline ends. This CDR3 is 15 amino acids long. The germline V gene has CDR1 SGDLS and CDR2 YYNGEE. Here the CDR3 reads CASSVGSQSGNTIYF. CDR3 nucleotide sequence: TGTGCCAGCAGCGTGGGCAGTCAATCTGGAAACACCATATATTTT.

This sequence joins TRBV10-3 and TRBJ2-7; no clear D gene. Germline values: CDR1 ENHRY, CDR2 SYGVKD. This CDR3 is built from 17 residues. Trimming left V 4 bases short and J 0 bases short, with 19 bases between. CDR3 protein: CAISARLDPRTSYEQYF. CDR3 DNA sequence: TGTGCCATCAGTGCTCGGTTGGACCCTCGGACCTCCTACGAGCAGTACTTC.